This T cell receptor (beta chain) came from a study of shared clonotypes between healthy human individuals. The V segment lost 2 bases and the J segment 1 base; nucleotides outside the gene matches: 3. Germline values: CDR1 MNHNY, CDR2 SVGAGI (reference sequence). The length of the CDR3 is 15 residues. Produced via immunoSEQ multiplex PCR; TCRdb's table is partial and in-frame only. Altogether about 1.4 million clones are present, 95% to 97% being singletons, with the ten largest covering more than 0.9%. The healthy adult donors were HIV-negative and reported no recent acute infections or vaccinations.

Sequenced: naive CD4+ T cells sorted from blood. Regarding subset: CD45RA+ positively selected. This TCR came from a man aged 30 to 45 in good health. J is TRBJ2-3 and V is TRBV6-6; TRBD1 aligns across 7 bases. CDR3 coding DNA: TGTGCCAGCAGTTACATAACAGGGGGCACAGATACGCAGTATTTT. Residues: CASSYITGGTDTQYF.